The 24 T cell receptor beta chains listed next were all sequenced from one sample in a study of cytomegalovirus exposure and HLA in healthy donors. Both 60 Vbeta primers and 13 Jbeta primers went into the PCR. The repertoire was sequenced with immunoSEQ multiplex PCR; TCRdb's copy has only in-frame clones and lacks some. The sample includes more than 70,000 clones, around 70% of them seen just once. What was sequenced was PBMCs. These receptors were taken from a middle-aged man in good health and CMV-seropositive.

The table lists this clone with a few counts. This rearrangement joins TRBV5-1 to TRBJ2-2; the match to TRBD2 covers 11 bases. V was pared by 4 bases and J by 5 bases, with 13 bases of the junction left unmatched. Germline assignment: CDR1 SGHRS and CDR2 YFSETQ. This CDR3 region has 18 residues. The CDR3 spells CASSPPTSGTVWTGELFF. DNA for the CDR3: TGCGCCAGCAGCCCACCGACTAGCGGGACGGTTTGGACCGGGGAGCTGTTTTTT.

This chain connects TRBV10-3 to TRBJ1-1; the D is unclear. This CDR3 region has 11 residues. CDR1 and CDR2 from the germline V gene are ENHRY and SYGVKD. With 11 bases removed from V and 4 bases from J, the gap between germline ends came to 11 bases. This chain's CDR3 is CAVATSTEAFF. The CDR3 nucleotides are TGTGCCGTCGCGACATCCACTGAAGCTTTCTTT.

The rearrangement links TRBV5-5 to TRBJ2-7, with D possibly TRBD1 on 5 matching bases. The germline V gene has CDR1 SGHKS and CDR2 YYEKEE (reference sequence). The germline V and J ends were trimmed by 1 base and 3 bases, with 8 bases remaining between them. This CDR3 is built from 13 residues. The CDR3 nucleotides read TGTGCCAGCAGCTTGAGGACAAACTACGAGCAGTACTTC. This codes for CASSLRTNYEQYF.

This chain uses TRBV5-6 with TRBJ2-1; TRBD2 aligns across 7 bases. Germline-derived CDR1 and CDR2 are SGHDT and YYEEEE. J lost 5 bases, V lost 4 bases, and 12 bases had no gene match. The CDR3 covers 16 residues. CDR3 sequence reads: CASSPTGREVNNEQFF. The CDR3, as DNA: TGTGCCAGCAGCCCGACGGGACGGGAGGTAAACAATGAGCAGTTCTTC. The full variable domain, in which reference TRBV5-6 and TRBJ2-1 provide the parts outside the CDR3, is DAGVTQSPTHLIKTRGQQVTLRCSPKSGHDTVSWYQQALGQGPQFIFQYYEEEERQRGNFPDRFSGHQFPNYSSELNVNALLLGDSALYLCASSPTGREVNNEQFFGPGTRLTVL.

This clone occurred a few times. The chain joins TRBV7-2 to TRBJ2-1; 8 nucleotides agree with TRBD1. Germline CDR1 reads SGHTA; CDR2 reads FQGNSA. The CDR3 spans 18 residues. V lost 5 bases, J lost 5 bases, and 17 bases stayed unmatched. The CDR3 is CASSVHTPGTGWNNEQFF. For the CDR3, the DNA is TGTGCCAGCAGCGTACATACCCCCGGGACAGGTTGGAACAATGAGCAGTTCTTC.

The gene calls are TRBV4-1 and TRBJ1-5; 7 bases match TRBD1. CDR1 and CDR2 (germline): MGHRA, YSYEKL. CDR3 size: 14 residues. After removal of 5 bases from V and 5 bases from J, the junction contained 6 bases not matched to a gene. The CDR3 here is CASSVDREDQPQHF. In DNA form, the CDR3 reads TGCGCCAGCAGCGTCGACAGGGAGGATCAGCCCCAGCATTTT.

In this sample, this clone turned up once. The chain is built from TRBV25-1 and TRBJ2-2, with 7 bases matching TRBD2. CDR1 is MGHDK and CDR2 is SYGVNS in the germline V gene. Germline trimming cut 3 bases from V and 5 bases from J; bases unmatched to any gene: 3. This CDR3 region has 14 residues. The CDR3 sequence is CASSEGGFTGELFF. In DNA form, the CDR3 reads TGTGCCAGCAGTGAGGGAGGGTTTACCGGGGAGCTGTTTTTT.

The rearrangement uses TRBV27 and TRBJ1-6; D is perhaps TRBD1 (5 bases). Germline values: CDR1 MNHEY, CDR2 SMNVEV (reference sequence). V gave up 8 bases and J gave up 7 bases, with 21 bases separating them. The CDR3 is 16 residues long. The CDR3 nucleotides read TGTGCCAGCGGACCCTGGACACGGCTTGGAAATTCACCCCTCCACTTT. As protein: CASGPWTRLGNSPLHF.

CDR3 bases: TGTGCCAGCAGCTTAGTCCCCCAGGGGGCGTCCTACAATGAGCAGTTCTTC. Translated: CASSLVPQGASYNEQFF. The rearrangement joins TRBV7-2 to TRBJ2-1; 8 bases line up with TRBD1. This CDR3 comprises 17 residues. J gave up 1 base and V 1 base, and 6 bases lay outside the gene matches. Germline values: CDR1 SGHTA, CDR2 FQGNSA.

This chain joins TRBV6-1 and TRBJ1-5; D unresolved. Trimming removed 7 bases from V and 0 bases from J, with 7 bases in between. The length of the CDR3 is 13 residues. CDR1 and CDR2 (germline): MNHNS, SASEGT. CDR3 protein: CASMSNSNQPQHF. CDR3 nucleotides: TGTGCCAGCATGTCTAATAGCAATCAGCCCCAGCATTTT.

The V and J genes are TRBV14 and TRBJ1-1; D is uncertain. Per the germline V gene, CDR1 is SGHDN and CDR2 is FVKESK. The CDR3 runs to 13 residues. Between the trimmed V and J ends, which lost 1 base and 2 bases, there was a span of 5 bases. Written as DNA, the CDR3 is TGTGCCAGCAGCCAAGGAGGAAACACTGAAGCTTTCTTT. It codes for CASSQGGNTEAFF.

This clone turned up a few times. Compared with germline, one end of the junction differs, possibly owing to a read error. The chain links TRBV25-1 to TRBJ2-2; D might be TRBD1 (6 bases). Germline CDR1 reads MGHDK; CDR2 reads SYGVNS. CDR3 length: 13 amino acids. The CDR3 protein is CACRDTGTGQLFF. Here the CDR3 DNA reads TGTGCCTGCAGAGACACAGGGACCGGGCAGCTGTTTTTT. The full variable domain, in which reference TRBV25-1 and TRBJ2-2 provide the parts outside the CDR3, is EADIYQTPRYLVIGTGKKITLECSQTMGHDKMYWYQQDPGMELHLIHYSYGVNSTEKGDLSSESTVSRIRTEHFPLTLESARPSHTSQYLCACRDTGTGQLFFGEGSRLTVL.

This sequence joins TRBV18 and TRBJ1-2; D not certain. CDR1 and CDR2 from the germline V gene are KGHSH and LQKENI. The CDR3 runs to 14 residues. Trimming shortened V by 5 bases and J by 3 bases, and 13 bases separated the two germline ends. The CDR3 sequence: CASSSLGVDYGYTF. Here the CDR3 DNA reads TGTGCCAGCTCATCCCTCGGGGTCGACTATGGCTACACCTTC.

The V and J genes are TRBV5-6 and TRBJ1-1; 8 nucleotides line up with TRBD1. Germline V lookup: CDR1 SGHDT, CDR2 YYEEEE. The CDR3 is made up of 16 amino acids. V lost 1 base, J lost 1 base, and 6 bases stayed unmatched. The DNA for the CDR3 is TGTGCCAGCAGCTTGAACAGGGGGTCGGGGAACACTGAAGCTTTCTTT. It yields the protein CASSLNRGSGNTEAFF.

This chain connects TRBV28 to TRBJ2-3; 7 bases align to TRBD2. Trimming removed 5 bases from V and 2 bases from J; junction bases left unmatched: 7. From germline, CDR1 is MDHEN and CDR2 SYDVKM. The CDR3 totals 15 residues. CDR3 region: CASSPRAGYTDTQYF. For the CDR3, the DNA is TGTGCCAGCAGTCCCCGAGCGGGGTACACAGATACGCAGTATTTT.

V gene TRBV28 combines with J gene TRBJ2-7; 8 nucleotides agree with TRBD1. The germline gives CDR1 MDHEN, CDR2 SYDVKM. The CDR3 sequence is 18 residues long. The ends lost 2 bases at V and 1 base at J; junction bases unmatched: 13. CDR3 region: CASSLKGRTGRVSYEQYF. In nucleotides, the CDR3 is TGTGCCAGCAGTTTAAAGGGGCGGACAGGGCGGGTGTCCTACGAGCAGTACTTC.

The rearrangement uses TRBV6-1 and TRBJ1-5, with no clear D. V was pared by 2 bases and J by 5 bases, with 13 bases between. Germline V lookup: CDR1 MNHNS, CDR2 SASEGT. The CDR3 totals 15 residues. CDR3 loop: CASSETVVVDQPQHF. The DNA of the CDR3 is TGTGCCAGCAGTGAAACCGTCGTGGTAGATCAGCCCCAGCATTTT.

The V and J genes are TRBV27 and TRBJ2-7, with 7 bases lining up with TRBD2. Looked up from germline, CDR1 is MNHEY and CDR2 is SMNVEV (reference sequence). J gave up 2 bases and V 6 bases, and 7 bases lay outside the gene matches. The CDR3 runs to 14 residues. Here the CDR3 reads CASSTPGTTYEQYF. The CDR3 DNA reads TGTGCCAGCAGCACCCCCGGGACTACCTACGAGCAGTACTTC.

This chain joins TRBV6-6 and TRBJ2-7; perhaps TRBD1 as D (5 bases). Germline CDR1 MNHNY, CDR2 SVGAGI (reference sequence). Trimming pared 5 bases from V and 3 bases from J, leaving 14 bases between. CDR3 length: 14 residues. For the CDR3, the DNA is TGTGCCAGCAGTCAGGGCCGATCTAACTACGAGCAGTACTTC. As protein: CASSQGRSNYEQYF.

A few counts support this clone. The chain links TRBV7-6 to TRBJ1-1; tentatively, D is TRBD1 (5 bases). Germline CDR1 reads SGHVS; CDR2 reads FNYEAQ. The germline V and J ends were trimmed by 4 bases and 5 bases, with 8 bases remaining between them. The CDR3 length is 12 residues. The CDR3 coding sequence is TGTGCCAGCAGCTCCGGGACTACTGAAGCTTTCTTT. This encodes CASSSGTTEAFF.

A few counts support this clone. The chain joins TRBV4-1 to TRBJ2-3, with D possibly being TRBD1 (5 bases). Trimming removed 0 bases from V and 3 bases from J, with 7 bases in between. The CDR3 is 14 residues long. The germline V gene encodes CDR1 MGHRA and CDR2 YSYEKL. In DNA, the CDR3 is TGCGCCAGCAGCCAAGACAGGGCGACAGATACGCAGTATTTT. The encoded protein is CASSQDRATDTQYF.

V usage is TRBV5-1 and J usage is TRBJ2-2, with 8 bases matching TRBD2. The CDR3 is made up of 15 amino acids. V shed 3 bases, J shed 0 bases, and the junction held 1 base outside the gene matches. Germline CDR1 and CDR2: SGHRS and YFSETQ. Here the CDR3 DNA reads TGCGCCAGCAGCTCGGGAGGGGCGAACACCGGGGAGCTGTTTTTT. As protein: CASSSGGANTGELFF.

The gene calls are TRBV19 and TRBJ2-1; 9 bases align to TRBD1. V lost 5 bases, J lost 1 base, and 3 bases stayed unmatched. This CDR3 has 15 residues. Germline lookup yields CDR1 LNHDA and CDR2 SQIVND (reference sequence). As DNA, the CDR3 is TGTGCCAGTAGTCCTGACAGGGGGTCCTACAATGAGCAGTTCTTC. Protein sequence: CASSPDRGSYNEQFF.

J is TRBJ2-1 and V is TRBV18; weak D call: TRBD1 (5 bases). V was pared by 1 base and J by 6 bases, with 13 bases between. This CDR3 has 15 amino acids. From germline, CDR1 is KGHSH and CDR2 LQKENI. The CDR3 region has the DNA TGTGCCAGCTCACCACGGGCAGGGTTGGGCAATGAGCAGTTCTTC. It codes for CASSPRAGLGNEQFF. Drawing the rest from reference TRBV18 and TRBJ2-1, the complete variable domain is NAGVMQNPRHLVRRRGQEARLRCSPMKGHSHVYWYRQLPEEGLKFMVYLQKENIIDESGMPKERFSAEFPKEGPSILRIQQVVRGDSAAYFCASSPRAGLGNEQFFGPGTRLTVL.